The T cell receptor (beta chain) described here comes from a study of blood T cell repertoires in COVID-19. The table came from immunoSEQ multiplex PCR; TCRdb's copy has only in-frame clones and leaves some out. The table shows approximately 170,000 clones, with around 83% occurring only once. Recruited during active infection, patients (from Seattle) were subsequently followed longitudinally. The TCR originated in a woman aged 65 to 85 with COVID-19, enrolled during active disease. What was sequenced was peripheral blood.

The CDR3 sequence is CASSLVGTGVTEAFF. As DNA, the CDR3 is TGTGCCAGCAGCTTAGTTGGGACAGGGGTTACTGAAGCTTTCTTT. The rearrangement links TRBV7-3 to TRBJ1-1; TRBD1 matches at 10 bases. The V gene's germline CDR1 is SGHTA and CDR2 FQGTGA. This CDR3 is built from 15 residues. Losses at the gene ends were 2 bases for V and 5 bases for J; bases not matched to a gene: 5.